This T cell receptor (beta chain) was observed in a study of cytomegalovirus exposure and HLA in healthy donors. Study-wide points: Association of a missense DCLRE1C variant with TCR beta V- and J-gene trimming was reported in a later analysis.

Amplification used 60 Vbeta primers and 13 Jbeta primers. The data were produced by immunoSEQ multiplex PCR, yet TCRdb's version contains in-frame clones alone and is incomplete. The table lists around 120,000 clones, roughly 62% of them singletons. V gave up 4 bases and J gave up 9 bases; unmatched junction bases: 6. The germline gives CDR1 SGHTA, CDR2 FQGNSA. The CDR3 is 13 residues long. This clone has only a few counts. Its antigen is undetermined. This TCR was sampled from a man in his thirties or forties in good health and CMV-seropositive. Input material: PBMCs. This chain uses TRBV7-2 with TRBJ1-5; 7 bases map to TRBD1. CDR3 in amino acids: CASSYRGEGPQHF. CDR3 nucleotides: TGTGCCAGCAGCTACAGGGGCGAGGGGCCCCAGCATTTT. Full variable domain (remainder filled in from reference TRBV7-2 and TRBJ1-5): GAGVSQSPSNKVTEKGKDVELRCDPISGHTALYWYRQSLGQGLEFLIYFQGNSAPDKSGLPSDRFSAERTGGSVSTLTIQRTQQEDSAVYLCASSYRGEGPQHFGDGTRLSIL.